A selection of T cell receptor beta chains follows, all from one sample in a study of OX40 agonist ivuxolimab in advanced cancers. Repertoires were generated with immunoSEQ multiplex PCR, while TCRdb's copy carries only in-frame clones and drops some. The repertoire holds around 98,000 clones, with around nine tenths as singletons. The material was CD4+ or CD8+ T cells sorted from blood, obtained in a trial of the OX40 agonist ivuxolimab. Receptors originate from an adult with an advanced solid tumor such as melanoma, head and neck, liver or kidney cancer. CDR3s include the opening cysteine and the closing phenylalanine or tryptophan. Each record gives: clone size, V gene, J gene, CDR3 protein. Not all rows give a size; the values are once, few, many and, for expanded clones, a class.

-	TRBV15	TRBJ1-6	CATSPEVQGGYNSPLHF
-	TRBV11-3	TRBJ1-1	CASSLGTEAFF
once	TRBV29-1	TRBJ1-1	CSVHGERGGWEAFF
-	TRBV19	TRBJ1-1	CASSLSGETEAFF
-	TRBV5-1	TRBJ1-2	CASSLDLGQGIFYGYTF
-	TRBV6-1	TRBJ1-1	CASSVQLNTEAFF
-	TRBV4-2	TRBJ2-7	CASSQDLDSYEQYF
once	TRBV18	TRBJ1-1	CASSSRDYLNTEAFF
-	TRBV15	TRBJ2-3	CATSSLERSSTDTQYF
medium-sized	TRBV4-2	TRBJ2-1	CASSLHSSGGGEQFF
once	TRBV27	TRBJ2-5	CASSPGTGRGQETQYF
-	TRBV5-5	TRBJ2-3	CASSDPRQGADTQYF
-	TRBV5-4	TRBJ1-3	CASSEPRTDPGNTIYF
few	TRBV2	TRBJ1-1	CASSEYLNTEAFF
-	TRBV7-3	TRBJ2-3	CASSFRGPGTDTQYF
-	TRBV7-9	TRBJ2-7	CASSAADSYEQYF
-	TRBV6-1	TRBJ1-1	CASLGQYTEAFF
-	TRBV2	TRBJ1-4	CASPSMEDGTGGRPNEKLFF
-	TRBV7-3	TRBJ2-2	CASSLAPGTGELFF
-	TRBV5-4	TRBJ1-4	CASSVWTVEKLFF
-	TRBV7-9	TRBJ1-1	CASSLVWGNTEAFF
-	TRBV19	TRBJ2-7	CASSYLSGTASGEQYF
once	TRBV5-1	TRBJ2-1	CASSLIPSYNEQFF
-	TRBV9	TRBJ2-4	CASSTHPGSALAGKNIQYF
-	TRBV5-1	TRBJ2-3	CASSLGGSTDTQYF
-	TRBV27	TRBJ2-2	CASSLGTSGRTGELFF
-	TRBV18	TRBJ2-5	CASSPPSGGQETQYF
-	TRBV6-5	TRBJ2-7	CASSNRGLTYEQYF
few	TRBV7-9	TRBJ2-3	CASSLDTDTQYF
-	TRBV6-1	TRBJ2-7	CASSEAPEGYEQYF
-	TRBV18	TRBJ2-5	CASSPRTRQETQYF
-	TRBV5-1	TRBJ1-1	CASFPLVRRENTEAFF
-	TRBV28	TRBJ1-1	CASSFKEGMNTEAFF
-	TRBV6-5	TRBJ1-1	CASRDNRQGRAFF
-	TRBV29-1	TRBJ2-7	CSVGEGPYEQYF
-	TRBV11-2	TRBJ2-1	CASSSQLHRDEQFF
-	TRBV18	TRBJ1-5	CASSPGGNYQPQHF
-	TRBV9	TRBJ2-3	CASSFGTPSGGDTQYF
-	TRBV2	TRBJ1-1	CASAGLMNTEAFF
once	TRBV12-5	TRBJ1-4	CASGPRYGTGVEKLFF
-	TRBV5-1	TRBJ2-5	CASSFNRGHQETQYF
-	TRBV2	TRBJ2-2	CASREGQGVSGELFF